This TCR beta chain was retrieved from a study of blood T cells in healthy people across ages. Study findings and constraints: Whereas aged donors had fewer naive CD4+ cells, long-lived donors had more of them and higher diversity.

Whenever a sample was processed, at least 6 million PBMCs were isolated. No fewer than 5.5 micrograms of total RNA were isolated from every sample. From germline, CDR1 is SNHLY and CDR2 FYNNEI. There are 14 residues in the CDR3. V shed 3 bases, J shed 3 bases, and the junction held 3 bases outside the gene matches. Primers used in a second PCR of about 7 to 11 cycles were a sample-barcoded 5' primer and a J-beta primer mix. The study obtained at least 2.5 million CDR3-containing paired-end reads from every sample. TCRdb reprocessed the 5' RACE reads via MiXCR and lists one record per CDR3 protein. Of roughly 730,000 distinct CDR3 sequences in the sample, 56% are singletons; the top ten hold 25% to 30%. Notes on this clonotype: The antigen is unknown.

Material for sequencing was blood. This clonotype was obtained from a man between 35 and 55 years old in good health. The chain couples TRBV2 to TRBJ2-7; 9 bases agree with TRBD1. Here the CDR3 reads CASSEEGQGYEQYF. Written as DNA, the CDR3 is TGTGCCAGCAGTGAGGAGGGACAGGGCTACGAGCAGTACTTC.